Shown below are 5 T cell receptor beta chains from a single sample sequenced in a study of OX40 agonist ivuxolimab in advanced cancers. Assay: immunoSEQ multiplex PCR; the TCRdb copy retains only in-frame clones and omits some. The table includes roughly 98,000 clones, about 80% detected once. The material sequenced was CD4+ or CD8+ T cells sorted from blood, taken in a trial of the OX40 agonist ivuxolimab. Receptors originate from an adult with an advanced solid tumor such as melanoma, head and neck, liver or kidney cancer.

CDR3 sequence reads: CASSLVTGELFF. Written as DNA, the CDR3 is TGTGCCAGCAGCTTAGTCACCGGGGAGCTGTTTTTT. The chain carries TRBV13 and TRBJ2-2; D unclear. The V end lost 1 base, the J end lost 4 bases, and 1 base lay between the germline ends. Germline CDR1 reads PRHDT; CDR2 reads FYEKMQ (reference sequence). The CDR3 sequence is 12 residues long.

The chain joins TRBV30 to TRBJ2-3; D gene unclear. With 3 bases removed from V and 0 bases from J, the gap between germline ends came to 7 bases. Germline V lookup: CDR1 GTSNPN, CDR2 SVGIG (reference sequence). The CDR3 totals 13 residues. The CDR3 coding sequence is TGTGCCTGGAGGTTCACTAGCACAGATACGCAGTATTTT. Amino acid sequence: CAWRFTSTDTQYF.

The rearrangement uses TRBV7-3 and TRBJ2-1, with 10 bases lining up with TRBD2. Per the germline V gene, CDR1 is SGHTA and CDR2 is FQGTGA. The CDR3 consists of 15 residues. V lost 5 bases, J lost 8 bases, and 9 bases stayed unmatched. The CDR3 region has the DNA TGTGCCAGCAGCCATACAGCGGGAGGGCCCTATGAGCAGTTCTTC. Amino acid sequence: CASSHTAGGPYEQFF.

The J gene is TRBJ2-1, the V gene TRBV5-1; a weak D match, TRBD2 (5 bases). Germline assignment: CDR1 SGHRS and CDR2 YFSETQ. This CDR3 region has 17 residues. V lost 0 bases to trimming and J lost 0 bases, with 13 bases between them. The CDR3 nucleotides read TGCGCCAGCAGCTTGGGCAGCGGCCCTAGCTCCTACAATGAGCAGTTCTTC. Protein sequence: CASSLGSGPSSYNEQFF.

On this clone itself: This sample includes further DNA sequences coding for the same CDR3. This chain connects TRBV28 to TRBJ2-1; 7 bases are a match to TRBD1. Germline V gene lookup returns CDR1 MDHEN and CDR2 SYDVKM. The CDR3 contains 14 residues. V shed 6 bases, J shed 0 bases, and the junction held 2 bases outside the gene matches. The CDR3 sequence is CASSPGGSYNEQFF. The DNA of the CDR3 is TGTGCCAGCAGCCCAGGGGGCTCCTACAATGAGCAGTTCTTC.